The clone carrying this T cell receptor beta chain was counted at least ten times. The antigen is undetermined. This entry comes from a study of regulatory T cells in long-lasting Graves disease. Construction of TCR beta libraries relied on iRepertoire HTBI primers and on Arm-PCR targeting CDR3 regions. TCRdb re-derived calls from the multiplex PCR reads in MiXCR, one entry per CDR3 protein. Among about half a million distinct CDR3 sequences listed, more than 10% were seen once. V lost 6 bases and J lost 5, with 21 bases in between. The CDR3 has 16 residues. CDR1 and CDR2 from the germline V gene are PRHDT and FYEKMQ (reference sequence). Notes on the study in general: Persistent disease was associated with favored TRBV28 usage and with favored use of TRBJ1-2 and TRBJ2-5.

Specified time point: newly diagnosed GD, antithyroid drugs for less than 3 months. Isolated PBMC RNA provided the starting material for the TCR library. These data were also reused for a study on T cells in Graves' hyperthyroidism and ophthalmopathy. That study reports: Hyperthyroidism in the patients, aged 18 to 65, was newly diagnosed and under 2 months in duration. The HTBI set primed first-round TCR CDR3 RT-PCR.

The source was peripheral blood mononuclear cells (PBMCs), collected at new diagnosis, from a patient treated with antithyroid drugs. This chain joins TRBV13 and TRBJ2-3; possibly TRBD1 for D (6 bases). The sequence was obtained from a woman between 25 and 40 years old with Graves disease. The CDR3 is CASRRNGQGHGDTQYF. DNA for the CDR3: TGTGCCAGCAGACGAAACGGGCAGGGGCATGGAGATACGCAGTATTTT.